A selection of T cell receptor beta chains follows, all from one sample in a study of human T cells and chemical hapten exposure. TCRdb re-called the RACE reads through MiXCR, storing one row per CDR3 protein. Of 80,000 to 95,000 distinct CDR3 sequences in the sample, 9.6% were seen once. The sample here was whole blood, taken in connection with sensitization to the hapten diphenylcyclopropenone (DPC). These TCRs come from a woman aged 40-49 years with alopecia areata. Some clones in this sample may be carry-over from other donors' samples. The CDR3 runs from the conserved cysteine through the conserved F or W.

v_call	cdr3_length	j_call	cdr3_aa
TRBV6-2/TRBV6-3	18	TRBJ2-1	CASRGDRGPGTDYNEQFF
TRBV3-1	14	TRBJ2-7	CASSQPGRSYEQYF
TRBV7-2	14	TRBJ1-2	CASSSPTKSYGYTF
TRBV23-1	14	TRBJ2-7	CASSQCSRPYEQYF
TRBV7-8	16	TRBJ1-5	CASSYEGAFGNQPQHF
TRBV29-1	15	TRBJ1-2	CSARGSGQGNYGYTF
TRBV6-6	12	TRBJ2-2	CASMRKTGELFF
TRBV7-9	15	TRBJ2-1	CASSFPGQGYNEQFF
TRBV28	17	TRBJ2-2	CASLMPQGRDRNGELFF
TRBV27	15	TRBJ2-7	CASSLSETGGYEQYF
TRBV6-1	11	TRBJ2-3	CASTQTDTQYF
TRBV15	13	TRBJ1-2	CATSRGGPGRYTF
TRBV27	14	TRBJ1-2	CASLAQGAGRGYTF
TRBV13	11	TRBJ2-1	CASSSGTSAFF
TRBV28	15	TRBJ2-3	CASKSTGRRTDTQYF
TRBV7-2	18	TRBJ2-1	CASSLDPSGGAVYNEQFF
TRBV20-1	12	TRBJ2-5	CSAPDYQRAQYF
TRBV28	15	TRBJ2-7	CASSLDSAGTREQYF
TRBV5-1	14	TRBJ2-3	CASSLDRYTDTQYF
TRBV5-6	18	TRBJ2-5	CASSGLAGAVAPQETQYF
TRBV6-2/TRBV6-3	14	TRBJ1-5	CASSLGATNQPQHF
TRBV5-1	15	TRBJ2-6	CASSGGSSGANVLTF
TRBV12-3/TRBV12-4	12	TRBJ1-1	CASSPVGGRAFF
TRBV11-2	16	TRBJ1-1	CASRQPGAIVDTEAFF
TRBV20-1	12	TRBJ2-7	CSGTGTAYEQYF
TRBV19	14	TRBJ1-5	CASSPGTSNQPQHF
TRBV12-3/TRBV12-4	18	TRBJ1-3	CASRSRGQGANSGNTIYF
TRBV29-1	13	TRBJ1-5	CSAGDIGNQPQHF
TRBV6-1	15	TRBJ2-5	CASSERGGLIETQYF
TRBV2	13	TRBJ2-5	CASSEQVQETQYF
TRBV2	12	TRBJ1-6	CAREGDNSPLHF
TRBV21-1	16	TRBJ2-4	CASSKRDRAAKNIQYF
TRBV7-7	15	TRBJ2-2	CASSSVAGGTGELFF
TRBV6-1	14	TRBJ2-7	CASSATGNSYEQYF
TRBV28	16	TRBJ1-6	CASSPTGSSYNSPLHF
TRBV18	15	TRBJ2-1	CASSPLLTEYNEQFF
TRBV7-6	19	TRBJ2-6	CASSLGPSWGTSGANVLTF
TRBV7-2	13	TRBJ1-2	CASSSTGPYGYTF
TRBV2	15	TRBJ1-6	CASSSTGAFNSPLHF
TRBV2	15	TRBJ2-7	CASGSGPGTSYEQYF
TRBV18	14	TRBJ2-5	CASSPPGGLETQYF
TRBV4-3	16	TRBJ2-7	CASSQELGSPSYEQYF
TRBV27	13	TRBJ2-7	CASKRQGDYEQYF
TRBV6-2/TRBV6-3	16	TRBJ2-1	CASKGGQANSYNEQFF
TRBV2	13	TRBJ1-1	CASKSLMNTEAFF
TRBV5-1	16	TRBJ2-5	CASSYSEGSSQETQYF
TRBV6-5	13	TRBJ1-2	CASRWGSNYGYTF
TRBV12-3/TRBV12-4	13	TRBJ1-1	CASRPGGSAEAFF
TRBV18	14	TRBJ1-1	CASSPGGWNTEAFF
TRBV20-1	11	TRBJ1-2	CSARDRAGYTF
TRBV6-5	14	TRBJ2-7	CASSAQFLLYEQYF
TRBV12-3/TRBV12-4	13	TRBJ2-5	CASSFFGGETQYF
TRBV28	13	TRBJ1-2	CASQQGANYGYTF
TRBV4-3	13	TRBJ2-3	CASSQDRDYAQYF